What follows is one T cell receptor beta chain and its context. This specimen comes from a study of blood T cell repertoires in COVID-19. Looked up from germline, CDR1 is MDHEN and CDR2 is SYDVKM. The V gene lost 6 bases and the J gene lost 4 bases, with 12 bases spanning the gap. The CDR3 sequence is 13 residues long. Some clones are missing from TCRdb's copy, which holds only in-frame ones; the method was immunoSEQ multiplex PCR. The sample lists hundreds of thousands of clones; around 87% were seen once. This receptor was identified in a woman aged 45-65 years who had recovered from COVID-19. Sequencing input: PBMCs or T cells enriched from blood (not recorded which). The chain uses TRBV28 and TRBJ1-2; D is perhaps TRBD1 (5 bases). The DNA of the CDR3 is TGTGCCAGCAGCCTTGACAGCGCCTATGGCTACACCTTC. Translating it yields CASSLDSAYGYTF.